One and the same sample provided the 16 T cell receptor beta chains below, sequenced in a study of Ad26.COV2.S vaccination and SARS-CoV-2 variants. The treatment was: about 20 received Ad26.COV2.S at low or high dose, single or two shots; 5 received placebo; per-sample allocation not given. Sampling happened 63 days after the first vaccine or placebo injection. Sequenced by immunoSEQ multiplex PCR; TCRdb stores in-frame clones only, minus some. The sample carries about 440,000 clones, about 92% recorded once. The sequencing here drew on peripheral blood, taken in a trial of Ad26.COV2.S vaccine versus placebo. The receptors originated from a person aged 18 to 65 who received the Ad26.COV2.S COVID-19 vaccine or a placebo.

The sample holds one count of this clone. The chain carries TRBV15 and TRBJ1-6; weak D call: TRBD1 (6 bases). V lost 2 bases to trimming and J lost 4 bases, with 12 bases between them. The CDR3 is 16 residues long. The germline V gene has CDR1 LNHNV and CDR2 YYDKDF (reference sequence). The CDR3 loop reads CATSRKLTGYNSPLHF. The CDR3 nucleotides are TGTGCCACCAGCAGAAAACTGACAGGTTATAATTCACCCCTCCACTTT.

This clone was observed a few times. The chain is built from TRBV28 and TRBJ1-4; D gene unclear. V shed 5 bases and J shed 6 bases, with 13 bases lying between them. Germline CDR1 is MDHEN and CDR2 is SYDVKM. There are 14 residues in the CDR3. The CDR3 here is CASSLVSGDEKLFF. For the CDR3, the DNA is TGTGCCAGCAGTCTTGTAAGTGGAGATGAAAAACTGTTTTTT.

This clone was detected once. This chain connects TRBV9 to TRBJ2-7, with D unresolved. This CDR3 comprises 14 residues. With 0 bases removed from V and 1 base from J, the gap between germline ends came to 8 bases. Germline assignment: CDR1 SGDLS and CDR2 YYNGEE. The CDR3 nucleotides are TGTGCCAGCAGCGTAGGTCCCAGGTCCTACGAGCAGTACTTC. Translated: CASSVGPRSYEQYF.

The chain carries TRBV7-2 and TRBJ1-2; D gene unclear. The CDR3 is made up of 12 amino acids. The germline V gene has CDR1 SGHTA and CDR2 FQGNSA. V lost 4 bases and J 4 bases, leaving 7 bases between the germline ends. This chain's CDR3 is CASSSLGYGYTF. Here the CDR3 DNA reads TGTGCCAGCAGCTCACTTGGCTATGGCTACACCTTC.

The rearrangement uses TRBV10-3 and TRBJ1-2; D is possibly TRBD1 (5 bases). This CDR3 has 15 amino acids. The V end was cut by 3 bases, the J end by 6 bases, with 17 bases between. Germline V CDR1 and CDR2: ENHRY, SYGVKD. CDR3 sequence reads: CAISETSGSPDGYTF. The CDR3 DNA reads TGTGCCATCAGTGAAACATCAGGGAGTCCGGATGGCTACACCTTC.

The chain employs TRBV6-5 and TRBJ1-2; D unresolved. The CDR3 covers 13 residues. Germline V gene data show CDR1 as MNHEY and CDR2 as SVGAGI. V shed 6 bases and J shed 3 bases, with 11 bases lying between them. CDR3: CASRTGQYYGYTF. The CDR3 region has the DNA TGTGCCAGCAGGACCGGGCAGTACTATGGCTACACCTTC.

This clone has just a few counts. The V gene is TRBV27, the J gene TRBJ2-4; TRBD1 matches at 7 bases. V lost 6 bases to trimming and J lost 2 bases; unmatched junction nucleotides: 13. The CDR3 covers 17 residues. Germline CDR1 MNHEY, CDR2 SMNVEV (reference sequence). The CDR3 loop reads CASSPRQGVGSKNIQYF. The CDR3 DNA follows: TGTGCCAGCAGCCCGAGACAGGGAGTGGGGTCCAAAAACATTCAGTACTTC.

The chain carries TRBV5-4 and TRBJ1-6, with a possible D match to TRBD1 (6 bases). Germline CDR1 and CDR2: SGHNT and YYREEE (reference sequence). Trimming pared 1 base from V and 8 bases from J, leaving 10 bases between. CDR3 size: 14 residues. The CDR3 here is CASSLSPGDSPLHF. The CDR3 DNA sequence: TGTGCCAGCAGCTTGAGTCCAGGGGATTCACCCCTCCACTTT.

The chain uses TRBV18 and TRBJ1-4; D gene unclear. From germline, CDR1 is KGHSH and CDR2 LQKENI. This CDR3 spans 14 amino acids. V shed 4 bases and J shed 5 bases, with 11 bases lying between them. CDR3 coding DNA: TGTGCCAGCTCACATCAGCGGGAAAATGAAAAACTGTTTTTT. Translation: CASSHQRENEKLFF.

The chain joins TRBV5-4 to TRBJ2-3; D could derive from TRBD1 or TRBD2 (6 bases each). Germline CDR1 and CDR2: SGHNT and YYREEE (reference sequence). V was shortened by 3 bases and J by 5 bases, with 13 bases between the two germline ends. This CDR3 region has 14 residues. The DNA for the CDR3 is TGTGCCAGCAGCTCGGGGGCGGGTGGAGATACGCAGTATTTT. Amino acids: CASSSGAGGDTQYF.

The chain uses TRBV19 and TRBJ2-1; 11 positions agree with TRBD2. The CDR3 totals 15 residues. The J segment lost 4 bases and the V segment lost 5 bases, leaving 4 bases of the junction unmatched. Germline CDR1 is LNHDA and CDR2 is SQIVND (reference sequence). This chain's CDR3 is CASSLLAGGYNEQFF. The CDR3 DNA follows: TGTGCCAGTAGTCTCCTAGCGGGAGGTTACAATGAGCAGTTCTTC.

This clone was seen more than once but under ten times. V usage is TRBV7-9 and J usage is TRBJ2-3; D remains ambiguous. Trimming stripped 3 bases from V and 2 bases from J, with 3 bases between. There are 12 residues in the CDR3. CDR1 is SEHNR, CDR2 FQNEAQ, per germline (reference sequence). CDR3 residues: CASSFFTDTQYF. The CDR3 nucleotides read TGTGCCAGCAGCTTCTTCACAGATACGCAGTATTTT.

V and J are TRBV9 and TRBJ2-2, with D uncertain. The CDR3 loop spans 13 amino acids. Germline CDR1 is SGDLS and CDR2 is YYNGEE. V dropped 2 bases and J dropped 5 bases, with 7 bases sitting between them. The CDR3 DNA sequence: TGTGCCAGCAGCGTCCCCCGGACCGGGGAGCTGTTTTTT. Protein: CASSVPRTGELFF.

V and J are TRBV28 and TRBJ1-2; 7 nucleotides match TRBD1. The CDR3 totals 16 residues. With V trimmed by 6 bases and J by 3 bases, 13 bases remained unmatched. Germline V gene data show CDR1 as MDHEN and CDR2 as SYDVKM. CDR3 coding DNA: TGTGCCAGCAGCTTAGCCCCCGGGACAGCCGACTATGGCTACACCTTC. This encodes CASSLAPGTADYGYTF.

The sample holds one count of this clone. The CDR3 loop is CASSEGGASGDYNEQFF. As DNA, the CDR3 is TGCGCCAGCAGTGAGGGGGGTGCTAGCGGAGATTACAATGAGCAGTTCTTC. The rearrangement joins TRBV10-2 to TRBJ2-1; 7 bases are a match to TRBD2. Trimming took 2 bases from V and 4 from J; bases not matched to a gene: 11. The CDR3 totals 17 residues. Germline loops: CDR1 WSHSY, CDR2 SAAADI.

J is TRBJ2-7 and V is TRBV11-2, with 9 bases aligning to TRBD2. The CDR3 sequence is 17 residues long. Germline CDR1 and CDR2: SGHAT and FQNNGV. The V segment lost 5 bases and the J segment 0 bases; nucleotides outside the gene matches: 11. In nucleotides, the CDR3 is TGTGCCAGCAGCCCATCTACTAGCGGGCGACGCTCCTACGAGCAGTACTTC. Translation: CASSPSTSGRRSYEQYF.